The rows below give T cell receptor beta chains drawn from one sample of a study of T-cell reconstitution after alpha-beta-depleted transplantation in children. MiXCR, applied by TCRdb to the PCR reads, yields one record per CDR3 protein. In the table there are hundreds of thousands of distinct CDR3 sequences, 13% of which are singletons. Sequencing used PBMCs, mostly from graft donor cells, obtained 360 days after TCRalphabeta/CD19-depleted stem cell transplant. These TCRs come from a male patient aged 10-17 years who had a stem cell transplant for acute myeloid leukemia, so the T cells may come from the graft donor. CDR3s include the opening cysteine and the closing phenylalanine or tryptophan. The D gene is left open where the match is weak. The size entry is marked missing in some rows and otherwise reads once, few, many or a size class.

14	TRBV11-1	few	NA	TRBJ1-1	CASSPFGGNTEAFF	TGTGCCAGCAGCCCTTTTGGCGGGAACACTGAAGCTTTCTTT
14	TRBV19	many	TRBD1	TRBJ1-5	CASTAPQGDQPQHF	TGTGCCAGTACAGCCCCACAGGGGGATCAGCCCCAGCATTTT
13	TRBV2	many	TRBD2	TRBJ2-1	CASMAGVFNEQFF	TGTGCCAGCATGGCGGGAGTCTTCAATGAGCAGTTCTTC
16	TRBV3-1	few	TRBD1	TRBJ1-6	CASSQDIGQGYSPLHF	TGTGCCAGCAGCCAAGACATTGGACAGGGGTATTCACCCCTCCACTTT
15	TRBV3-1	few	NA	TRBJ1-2	CASSPDGHNNYGYTF	TGTGCCAGCAGCCCTGACGGACACAATAACTATGGCTACACCTTC
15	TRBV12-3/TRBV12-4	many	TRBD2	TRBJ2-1	CASSPGTSLYNEQFF	TGTGCCAGCAGTCCCGGGACTAGCCTCTACAATGAGCAGTTCTTC
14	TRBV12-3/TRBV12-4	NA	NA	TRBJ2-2	CASSKIQGVGELFF	TGTGCCAGCAGTAAAATACAGGGAGTCGGGGAGCTGTTTTTT
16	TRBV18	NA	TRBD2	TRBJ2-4	CASSPEPAGAKNIQYF	TGTGCCAGCTCACCGGAACCAGCGGGGGCTAAAAACATTCAGTACTTC
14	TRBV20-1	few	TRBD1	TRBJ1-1	CSARDSRDRVRAFF	TGCAGTGCTAGAGATTCCCGGGACAGGGTAAGAGCTTTCTTT
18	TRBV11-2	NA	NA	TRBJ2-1	CASRLLWNRRVEADEQFF	TGTGCCAGCAGGCTACTATGGAATCGGCGGGTTGAGGCGGATGAGCAGTTCTTC
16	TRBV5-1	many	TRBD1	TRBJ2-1	CASSLPTGGPYNEQFF	TGCGCCAGCAGCTTACCCACAGGGGGCCCCTACAATGAGCAGTTCTTC
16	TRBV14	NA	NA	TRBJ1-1	CARSQGLRVGNTEAFF	TGTGCCAGAAGCCAAGGTCTACGGGTCGGGAACACTGAAGCTTTCTTT
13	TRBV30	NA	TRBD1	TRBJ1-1	CAWKGQANTEAFF	TGTGCCTGGAAGGGACAGGCGAACACTGAAGCTTTCTTT
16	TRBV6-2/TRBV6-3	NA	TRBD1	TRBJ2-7	CASSYYDRVRSYEQYF	TGTGCCAGCAGTTATTACGACAGGGTGAGGTCCTACGAGCAGTACTTC
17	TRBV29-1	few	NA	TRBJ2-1	CSVAGDERGTPSNEQFF	TGCAGCGTTGCCGGAGACGAGAGGGGGACCCCATCCAATGAGCAGTTCTTC
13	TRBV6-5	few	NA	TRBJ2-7	CASSLDMTYEQYF	TGTGCCAGCAGTCTCGACATGACCTACGAGCAGTACTTC
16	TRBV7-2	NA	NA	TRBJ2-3	CASSFTGTTSTDTQYF	TGTGCCAGCAGCTTTACAGGAACTACTAGCACAGATACGCAGTATTTT
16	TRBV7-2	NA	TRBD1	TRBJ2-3	CASRYRTGGETDTQYF	TGTGCCAGCAGGTACAGGACAGGGGGAGAAACAGATACGCAGTATTTT
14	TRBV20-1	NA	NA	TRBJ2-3	CSAREEGRTDTQYF	TGCAGTGCTAGGGAGGAGGGTCGCACAGATACGCAGTATTTT
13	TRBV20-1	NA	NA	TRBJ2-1	CSAIHYFYNEQFF	TGCAGTGCTATCCACTACTTTTACAATGAGCAGTTCTTC
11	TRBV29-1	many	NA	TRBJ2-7	CSVAGAYEQYF	TGCAGCGTTGCGGGGGCCTACGAGCAGTACTTC
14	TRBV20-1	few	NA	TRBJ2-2	CSARLLVDTGELFF	TGCAGTGCTAGATTACTAGTGGACACCGGGGAGCTGTTTTTT
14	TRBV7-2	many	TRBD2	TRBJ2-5	CASSFGGSQETQYF	TGTGCCAGCAGTTTTGGCGGGAGCCAAGAGACCCAGTACTTC
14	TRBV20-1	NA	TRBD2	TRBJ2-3	CSAVSGSGTDTQYF	TGCAGTGCTGTTAGCGGGAGTGGGACAGATACGCAGTATTTT
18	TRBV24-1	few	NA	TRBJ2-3	CATSDPPFGMGIADTQYF	TGTGCCACCAGTGATCCCCCCTTCGGGATGGGAATTGCAGATACGCAGTATTTT
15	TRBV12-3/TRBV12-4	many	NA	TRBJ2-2	CASSFVVGSAGELFF	TGTGCCAGCAGTTTCGTAGTCGGGAGCGCCGGGGAGCTGTTTTTT
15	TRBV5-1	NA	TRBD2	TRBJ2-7	CASSLLAGPAYEQYF	TGCGCCAGCAGCCTACTAGCGGGACCGGCCTACGAGCAGTACTTC
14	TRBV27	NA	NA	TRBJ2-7	CASSWGHGVDEQYF	TGTGCCAGCAGTTGGGGCCACGGGGTCGACGAGCAGTACTTC
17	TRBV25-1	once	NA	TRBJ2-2	CASSEFIFAGNTGELFF	TGTGCCAGCAGTGAGTTCATATTTGCGGGGAACACCGGGGAGCTGTTTTTT
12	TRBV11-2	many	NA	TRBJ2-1	CASSSPINEQFF	TGTGCCAGCAGCTCCCCAATAAATGAGCAGTTCTTC